Below, 3 T cell receptor beta chains from the same sample are listed, as sequenced in a study of cytomegalovirus exposure and HLA in healthy donors. The study ran its PCR with 60 Vbeta and 13 Jbeta primers. Data came from immunoSEQ multiplex PCR; TCRdb stores just in-frame clones and leaves some out. The sample has 70,000 or so clones. Sequenced sample: PBMCs. These receptors came from a female donor in good health and CMV-seropositive.

The V and J genes are TRBV28 and TRBJ2-7; the D gene is possibly TRBD1 (6 bases). V lost 8 bases and J 4 bases, leaving 12 bases between the germline ends. Germline CDR1 reads MDHEN; CDR2 reads SYDVKM. The CDR3 length is 12 residues. The CDR3 spells CASSGQLYEQYF. CDR3 sequence (DNA): TGTGCCAGCTCTGGACAGTTGTACGAGCAGTACTTC.

The chain carries TRBV15 and TRBJ2-7; 7 bases are a match to TRBD1. Germline V gene sequence: CDR1 LNHNV, CDR2 YYDKDF (reference sequence). V lost 0 bases and J lost 2; bases outside the gene matches: 4. The CDR3 covers 15 residues. The CDR3 region has the DNA TGTGCCACCAGCAGAGACAGGGGGTCCGCCTACGAGCAGTACTTC. Translation: CATSRDRGSAYEQYF.

J is TRBJ2-2 and V is TRBV5-4; the match to TRBD2 covers 11 bases. The length of the CDR3 is 18 residues. The germline gives CDR1 SGHNT, CDR2 YYREEE (reference sequence). Trimming at V came to 3 bases and at J to 0 bases, leaving 7 bases not matched to a gene. The CDR3 spells CASSSGTSGFPNTGELFF. CDR3 DNA sequence: TGTGCCAGCAGCTCCGGGACTAGCGGATTTCCGAACACCGGGGAGCTGTTTTTT.